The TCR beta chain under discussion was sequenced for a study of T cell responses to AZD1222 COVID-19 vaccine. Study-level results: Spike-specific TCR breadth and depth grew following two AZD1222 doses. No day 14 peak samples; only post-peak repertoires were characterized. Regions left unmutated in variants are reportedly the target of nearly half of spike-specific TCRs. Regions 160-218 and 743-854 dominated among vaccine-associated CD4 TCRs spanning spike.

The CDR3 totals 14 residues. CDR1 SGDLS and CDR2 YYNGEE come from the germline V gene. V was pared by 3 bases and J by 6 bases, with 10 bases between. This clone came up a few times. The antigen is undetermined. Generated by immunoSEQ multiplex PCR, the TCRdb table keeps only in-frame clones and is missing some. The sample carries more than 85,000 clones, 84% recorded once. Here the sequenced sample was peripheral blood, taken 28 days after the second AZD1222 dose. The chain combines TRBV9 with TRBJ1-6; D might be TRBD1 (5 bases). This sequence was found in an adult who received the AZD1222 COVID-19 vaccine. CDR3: CASSGGTLNSPLHF. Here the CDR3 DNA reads TGTGCCAGCAGCGGAGGGACTCTTAATTCACCCCTCCACTTT. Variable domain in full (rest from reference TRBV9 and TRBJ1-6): DSGVTQTPKHLITATGQRVTLRCSPRSGDLSVYWYQQSLDQGLQFLIQYYNGEERAKGNILERFSAQQFPDLHSELNLSSLELGDSALYFCASSGGTLNSPLHFGNGTRLTVT.